This T cell receptor (beta chain) was observed in a study of control samples from healthy donors and cancer patients. The assay was immunoSEQ multiplex PCR, and TCRdb's table has in-frame clones only and misses some. The table has 150,000 to 200,000 clones, just over 90% seen once. Germline values: CDR1 SNHLY, CDR2 FYNNEI. The CDR3 length is 11 residues. With V trimmed by 6 bases and J by 5 bases, 0 bases remained unmatched. The specimen was blood. The chain combines TRBV2 with TRBJ2-5, with TRBD2 identical over 7 bases. This sequence originates from a man under 40 in good health. CDR3 coding DNA: TGTGCCAGCAGGGGAGGGGAGACCCAGTACTTC. As protein: CASRGGETQYF.